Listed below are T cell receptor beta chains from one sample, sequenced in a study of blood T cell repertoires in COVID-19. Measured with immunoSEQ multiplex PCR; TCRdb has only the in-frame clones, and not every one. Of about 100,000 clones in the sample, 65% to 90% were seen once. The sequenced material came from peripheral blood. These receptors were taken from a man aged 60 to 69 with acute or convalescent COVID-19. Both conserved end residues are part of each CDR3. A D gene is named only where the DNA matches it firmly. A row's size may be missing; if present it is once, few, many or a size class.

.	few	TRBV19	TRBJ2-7	TGTGCCAGTTTGAACAGGGAGCGGTACGAGCAGTACTTC	CASLNRERYEQYF
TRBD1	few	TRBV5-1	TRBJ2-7	TGCGCCAGCAGGTCAGGGGGCGCGGTTGGAGAGCAGTACTTC	CASRSGGAVGEQYF
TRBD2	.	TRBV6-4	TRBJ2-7	TGTGCCAGCAGTGAGGAGTCTAGCGGGAGTTACGAGCAGTACTTC	CASSEESSGSYEQYF
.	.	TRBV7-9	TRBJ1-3	TGTGCCAGCAGCAACCCAGGGGTCCGCTCTGGAAACACCATATATTTT	CASSNPGVRSGNTIYF
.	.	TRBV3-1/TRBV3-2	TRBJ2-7	TGTGCCAGCAGCCAGGGCAGAGGAGGCGAGCAGTACTTC	CASSQGRGGEQYF
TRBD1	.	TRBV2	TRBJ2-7	TGTGCCAGCAGTGAAGCGCTTGAACGTTGGGGGACAGGACTAACGGGGCAGTACTTC	CASSEALERWGTGLTGQYF
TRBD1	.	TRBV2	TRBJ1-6	TGTGCCAGCAGTATCTACCAGGGGGTGGATTCACCCCTCCACTTT	CASSIYQGVDSPLHF
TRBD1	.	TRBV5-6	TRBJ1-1	TGTGCCAGCAGCTTGCCTACTGGACAGGGGGTCACTGAAGCTTTCTTT	CASSLPTGQGVTEAFF
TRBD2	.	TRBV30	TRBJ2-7	TGTGCCTGGAGTGTACGGGGTAGCGGGAGTTCCTACGAGCAGTACTTC	CAWSVRGSGSSYEQYF
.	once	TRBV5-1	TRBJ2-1	TGCGCCAGCAGCTTGGGTCTCCGGGGAATTTACAATGAGCAGTTCTTC	CASSLGLRGIYNEQFF
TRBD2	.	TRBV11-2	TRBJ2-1	TGTGCCAGCAGCCCAGGGATAGCGGGAGTGAATGAGCAGTTCTTC	CASSPGIAGVNEQFF
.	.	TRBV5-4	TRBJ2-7	TGTGCCAGCAGCGCAAGGCTGACATCCCGATCCTACGAGCAGTACTTC	CASSARLTSRSYEQYF
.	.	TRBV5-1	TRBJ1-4	TGCGCCAGCAGCCTAACCCGGGGTACTAATGAAAAACTGTTTTTT	CASSLTRGTNEKLFF
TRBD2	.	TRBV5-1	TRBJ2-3	TGCGCCAGCAGCTTGTCGGGTAGCGGGAGGGCCTTTGATACGCAGTATTTT	CASSLSGSGRAFDTQYF
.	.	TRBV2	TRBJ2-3	TGTGCCAGCAGCTACACAGATACGCAGTATTTT	CASSYTDTQYF
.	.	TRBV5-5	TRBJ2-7	TGTGCCAGCAGCCCTTCTCTAGGATCCGAGCAGTACTTC	CASSPSLGSEQYF
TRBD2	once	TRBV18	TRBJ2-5	TGTGCCAGCTCACCACCGACGGGGCGGGAGCCCCAAGAGACCCAGTACTTC	CASSPPTGREPQETQYF
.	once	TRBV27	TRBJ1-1	TGTGCCAGCATTGAACTCGGCCGGGAGAACACTGAAGCTTTCTTT	CASIELGRENTEAFF
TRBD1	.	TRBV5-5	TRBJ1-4	TGTGCCAGCACCGGGACAGGGAGAGAAAAACTGTTTTTT	CASTGTGREKLFF
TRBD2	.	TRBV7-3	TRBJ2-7	TGTGCCAGCAGCTTAGCGGGGGGGCGCTACGAGCAGTACTTC	CASSLAGGRYEQYF
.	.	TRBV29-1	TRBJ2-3	TGCAGCGTTGGACATGAGGATACGCAGTATTTT	CSVGHEDTQYF
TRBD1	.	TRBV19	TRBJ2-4	TGTGCCAGTAGCTGGACAGGTGGCATAGCCAAAAACATTCAGTACTTC	CASSWTGGIAKNIQYF
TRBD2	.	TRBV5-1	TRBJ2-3	TGCGCCAGCAGCTCAGCGGGAGTATCAGATACGCAGTATTTT	CASSSAGVSDTQYF
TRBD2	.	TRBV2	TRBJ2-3	TGTGCCAGCACACAGACTAGGGCGGGAGGGCTAGATACGCAGTATTTT	CASTQTRAGGLDTQYF
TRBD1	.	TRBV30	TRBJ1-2	TGTGCCGGATCCGGGACAGGGGTCTATGGCTACACCTTC	CAGSGTGVYGYTF
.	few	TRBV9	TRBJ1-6	TGTGCCAGCAGCGTTGGAGGGAGTACCTCACCCCTCCACTTT	CASSVGGSTSPLHF
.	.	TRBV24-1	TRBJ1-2	TGTGCCACCAGTGATTGGGACAATGGCTACACCTTC	CATSDWDNGYTF
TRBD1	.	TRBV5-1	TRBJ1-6	TGCGCCAGCAGCGAAGGGACAGGGTCGCATTCACCCCTCCACTTT	CASSEGTGSHSPLHF
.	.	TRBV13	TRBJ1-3	TGTGCCAGCAGCTTAGGGCGACATGCGGGGGCGTATGGAAACACCATATATTTT	CASSLGRHAGAYGNTIYF
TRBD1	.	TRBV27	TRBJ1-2	TGTGCCAGCAACCCGGACAGGTTTTTCGGAGATGGCTACACCTTC	CASNPDRFFGDGYTF
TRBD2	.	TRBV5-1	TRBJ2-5	TGCGCCAGCAGCTGGACTAGCGGGAGTCATGAGACCCAGTACTTC	CASSWTSGSHETQYF
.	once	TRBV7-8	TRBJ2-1	TGTGCCAGCAGCCCGGAGGTAGGGAGGCAGTTCTTC	CASSPEVGRQFF
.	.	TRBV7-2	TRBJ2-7	TGTGCCAGCAGCTCAAGCGGGCGGGCCTACGAGCAGTACTTC	CASSSSGRAYEQYF
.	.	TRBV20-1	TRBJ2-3	TGCAGTGCTCTTGAGACAGATACGCAGTATTTT	CSALETDTQYF
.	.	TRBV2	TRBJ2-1	TGTGCCAGCACTTCCCCGGACAGTCGAAACTACAATGAGCAGTTCTTC	CASTSPDSRNYNEQFF
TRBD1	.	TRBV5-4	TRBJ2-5	TGTGCCAGCAGCTTGGCCAGGGGGACCCAAGAGACCCAGTACTTC	CASSLARGTQETQYF
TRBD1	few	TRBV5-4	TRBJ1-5	TGTGCCAGCAGCCTGGATGGGACAGGGGTACAGCCCCAGCATTTT	CASSLDGTGVQPQHF
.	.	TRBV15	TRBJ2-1	TGTGCCACCAGCCCTCGGGGGGGACAGACATACAATGAGCAGTTCTTC	CATSPRGGQTYNEQFF
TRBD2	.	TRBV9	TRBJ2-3	TGTGCCAGCAGCGTGGAACTAGCGGGGGGGCAGGATACGCAGTATTTT	CASSVELAGGQDTQYF
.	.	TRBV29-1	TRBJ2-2	TGCAGCGCCCGCGTTGGGCCAACCGGGGAGCTGTTTTTT	CSARVGPTGELFF
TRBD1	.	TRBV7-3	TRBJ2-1	TGTGCCAGCAGCCAGTGGACAGGGTCGGACCACAATGAGCAGTTCTTC	CASSQWTGSDHNEQFF
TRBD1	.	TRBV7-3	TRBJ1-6	TGTGCCAGCAGCTTAGACCGGGACAGGACACCCCTCCACTTT	CASSLDRDRTPLHF
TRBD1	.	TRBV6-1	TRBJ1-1	TGTGCCAGCAGTGAGCCCTACAGGGGGCTGAACACTGAAGCTTTCTTT	CASSEPYRGLNTEAFF
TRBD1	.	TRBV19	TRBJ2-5	TGTGCCAGTAGTCTACGGACAGGCAATACCCAGTACTTC	CASSLRTGNTQYF
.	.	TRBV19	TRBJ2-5	TGTGCCAGTAGTATAGATAGACAAGAGACCCAGTACTTC	CASSIDRQETQYF
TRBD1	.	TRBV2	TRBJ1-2	TGTGCCAGCAGAGGGACAGCCCCCGAGGGCTACACCTTC	CASRGTAPEGYTF
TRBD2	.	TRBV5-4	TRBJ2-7	TGTGCCAGCAGCTTGGTTGGGACTACCTACGAGCAGTACTTC	CASSLVGTTYEQYF
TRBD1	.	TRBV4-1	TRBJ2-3	TGCGCCAGCAGCCGGGGACAGGGGGACCCTAGCACAGATACGCAGTATTTT	CASSRGQGDPSTDTQYF
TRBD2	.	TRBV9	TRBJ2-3	TGTGCCAGCAGCTTTGGGACTAGCGGGCTCGTGGGAGATACGCAGTATTTT	CASSFGTSGLVGDTQYF
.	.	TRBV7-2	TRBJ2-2	TGTGCCAGCAGCCGGGACACCTCGAACACCGGGGAGCTGTTTTTT	CASSRDTSNTGELFF
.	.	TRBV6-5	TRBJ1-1	TGTGCCAGCAGAGCCGGTGGGGCCCCTAACACTGAAGCTTTCTTT	CASRAGGAPNTEAFF
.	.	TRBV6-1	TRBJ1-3	TGTGCCAGCAGTGAAAGGGTTGCTGAGGGCTCTGGAAACACCATATATTTT	CASSERVAEGSGNTIYF
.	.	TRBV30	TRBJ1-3	TGTGCCTGGAGAGGGGATTCAACGCGCTCTGGAAACACCATATATTTT	CAWRGDSTRSGNTIYF